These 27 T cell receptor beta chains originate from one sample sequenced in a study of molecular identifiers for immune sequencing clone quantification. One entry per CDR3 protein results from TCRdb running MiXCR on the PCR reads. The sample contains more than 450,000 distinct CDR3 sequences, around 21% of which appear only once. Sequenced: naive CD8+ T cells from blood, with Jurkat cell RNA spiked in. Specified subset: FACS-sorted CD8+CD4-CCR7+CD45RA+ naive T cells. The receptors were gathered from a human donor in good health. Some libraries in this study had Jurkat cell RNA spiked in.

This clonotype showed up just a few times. CDR3 in amino acids: CASSQEAGGHEQYF. The CDR3 DNA is TGTGCCAGCAGCCAAGAGGCAGGGGGACACGAGCAGTACTTC. The chain is built from TRBV14 and TRBJ2-7, with 7 positions matching TRBD1. This CDR3 spans 14 amino acids. V lost 0 bases, J lost 5 bases, and 4 bases stayed unmatched. The V gene's germline CDR1 is SGHDN and CDR2 FVKESK.

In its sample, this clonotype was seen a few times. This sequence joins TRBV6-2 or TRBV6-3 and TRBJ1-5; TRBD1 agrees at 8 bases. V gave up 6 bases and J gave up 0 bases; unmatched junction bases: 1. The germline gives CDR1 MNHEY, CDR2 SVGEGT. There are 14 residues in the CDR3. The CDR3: CASRQGVSNQPQHF. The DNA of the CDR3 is TGTGCCAGCAGACAGGGGGTTAGCAATCAGCCCCAGCATTTT.

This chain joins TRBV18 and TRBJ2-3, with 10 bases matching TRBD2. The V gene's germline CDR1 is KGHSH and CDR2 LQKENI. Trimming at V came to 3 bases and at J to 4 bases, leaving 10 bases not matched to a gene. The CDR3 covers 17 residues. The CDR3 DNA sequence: TGTGCCAGCTCACCCCGTAGCGGGGGGACTCTCCCAGATACGCAGTATTTT. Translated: CASSPRSGGTLPDTQYF.

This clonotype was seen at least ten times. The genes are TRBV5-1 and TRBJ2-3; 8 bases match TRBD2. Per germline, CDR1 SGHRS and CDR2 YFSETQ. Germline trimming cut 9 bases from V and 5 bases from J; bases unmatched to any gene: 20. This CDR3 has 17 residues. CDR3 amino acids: CATETPASGSLRDTQYF. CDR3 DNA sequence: TGCGCCACCGAGACCCCCGCCAGCGGGAGCCTGCGAGATACGCAGTATTTT.

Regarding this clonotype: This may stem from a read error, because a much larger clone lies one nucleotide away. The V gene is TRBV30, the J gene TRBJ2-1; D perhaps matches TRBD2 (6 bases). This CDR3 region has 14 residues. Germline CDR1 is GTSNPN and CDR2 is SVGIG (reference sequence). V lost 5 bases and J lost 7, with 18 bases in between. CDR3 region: CAWGYPPGGNEQFF. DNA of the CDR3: TGTGCCTGGGGTTACCCCCCCGGAGGGAATGAGCAGTTCTTC.

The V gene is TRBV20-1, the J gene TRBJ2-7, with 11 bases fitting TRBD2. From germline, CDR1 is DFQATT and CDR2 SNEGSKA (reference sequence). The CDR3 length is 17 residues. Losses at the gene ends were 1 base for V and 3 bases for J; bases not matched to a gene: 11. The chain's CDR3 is CSARVRLAGGPFYEQYF. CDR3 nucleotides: TGCAGTGCTAGAGTCCGGTTAGCGGGAGGGCCATTCTACGAGCAGTACTTC.

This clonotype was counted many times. This CDR3 is CAWSVQGEETQYF. CDR3 bases: TGTGCCTGGAGTGTACAAGGGGAAGAGACCCAGTACTTC. The chain links TRBV30 to TRBJ2-5, with D tentatively TRBD1 (5 bases). Germline-derived CDR1 and CDR2 are GTSNPN and SVGIG (reference sequence). V was trimmed by 0 bases and J by 3 bases, leaving 8 bases between them. The CDR3 runs to 13 residues.

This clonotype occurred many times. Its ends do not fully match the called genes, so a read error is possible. DNA for the CDR3: TGCGCCAGCAGCCAGGAGAGCTCCTACGAGCAGTACTTC. Encoded protein: CASSQESSYEQYF. The chain uses TRBV6-6 and TRBJ2-7; no clear D gene. The CDR3 sequence is 13 residues long. Germline CDR1 is MNHNY and CDR2 is SVGAGI (reference sequence).

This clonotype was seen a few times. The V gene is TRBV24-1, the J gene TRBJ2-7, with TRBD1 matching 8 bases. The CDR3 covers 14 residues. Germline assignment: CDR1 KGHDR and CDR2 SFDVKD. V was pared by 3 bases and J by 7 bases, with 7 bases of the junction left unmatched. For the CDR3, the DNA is TGTGCCACCAGTGATCGACAGGGGTTGGGAGAGCAGTACTTC. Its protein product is CATSDRQGLGEQYF.

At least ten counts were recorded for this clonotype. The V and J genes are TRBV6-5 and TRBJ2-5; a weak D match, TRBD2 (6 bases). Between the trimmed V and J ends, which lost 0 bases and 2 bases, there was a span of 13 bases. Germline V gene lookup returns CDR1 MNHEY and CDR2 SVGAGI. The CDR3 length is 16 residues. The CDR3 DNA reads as TGTGCCAGCAGTTACTCGAGACGGACTATACAAGAGACCCAGTACTTC. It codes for CASSYSRRTIQETQYF.

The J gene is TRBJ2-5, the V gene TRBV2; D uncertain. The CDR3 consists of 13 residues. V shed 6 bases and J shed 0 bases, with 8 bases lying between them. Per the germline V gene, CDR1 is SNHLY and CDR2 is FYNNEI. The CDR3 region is CASREPNQETQYF. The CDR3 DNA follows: TGTGCCAGCAGAGAGCCTAACCAAGAGACCCAGTACTTC.

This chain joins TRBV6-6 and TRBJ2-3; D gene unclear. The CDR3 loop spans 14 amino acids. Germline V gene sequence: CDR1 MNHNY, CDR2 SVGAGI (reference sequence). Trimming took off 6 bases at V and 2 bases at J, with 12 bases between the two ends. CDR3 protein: CASSPSVTTDTQYF. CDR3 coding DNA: TGTGCCAGCAGCCCCTCCGTAACCACAGATACGCAGTATTTT.

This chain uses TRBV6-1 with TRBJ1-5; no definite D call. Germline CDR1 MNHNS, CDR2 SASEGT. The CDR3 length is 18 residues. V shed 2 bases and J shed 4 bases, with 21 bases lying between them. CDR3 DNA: TGTGCCAGCAGTGAATCTTCTAGAAACCAGGTTCTGAATCAGCCCCAGCATTTT. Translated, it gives CASSESSRNQVLNQPQHF.

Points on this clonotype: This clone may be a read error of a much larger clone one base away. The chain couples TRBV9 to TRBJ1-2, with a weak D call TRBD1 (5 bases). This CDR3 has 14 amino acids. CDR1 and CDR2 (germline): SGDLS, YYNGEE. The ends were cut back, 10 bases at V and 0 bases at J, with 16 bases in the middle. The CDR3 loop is CACNDSPTNYGYTF. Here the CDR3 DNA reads TGTGCCTGCAACGACAGCCCCACTAACTATGGCTACACCTTC. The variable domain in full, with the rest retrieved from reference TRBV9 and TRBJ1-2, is DSGVTQTPKHLITATGQRVTLRCSPRSGDLSVYWYQQSLDQGLQFLIQYYNGEERAKGNILERFSAQQFPDLHSELNLSSLELGDSALYFCACNDSPTNYGYTFGSGTRLTVV.

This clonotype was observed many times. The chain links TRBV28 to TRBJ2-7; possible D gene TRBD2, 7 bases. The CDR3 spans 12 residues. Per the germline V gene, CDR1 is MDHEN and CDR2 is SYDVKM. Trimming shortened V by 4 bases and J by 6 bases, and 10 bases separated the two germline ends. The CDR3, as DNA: TGTGCCAGCAGTTGGGGGGGCTCCGAGCAGTACTTC. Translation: CASSWGGSEQYF. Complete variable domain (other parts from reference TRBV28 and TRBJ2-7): DVKVTQSSRYLVKRTGEKVFLECVQDMDHENMFWYRQDPGLGLRLIYFSYDVKMKEKGDIPEGYSVSREKKERFSLILESASTNQTSMYLCASSWGGSEQYFGPGTRLTVT.

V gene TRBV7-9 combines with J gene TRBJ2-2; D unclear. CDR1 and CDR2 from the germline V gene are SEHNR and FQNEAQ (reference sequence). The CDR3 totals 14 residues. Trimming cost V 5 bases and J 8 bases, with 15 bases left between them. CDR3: CASSIPGSLGELFF. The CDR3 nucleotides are TGTGCCAGCAGCATCCCGGGTTCTCTGGGGGAGCTGTTTTTT.

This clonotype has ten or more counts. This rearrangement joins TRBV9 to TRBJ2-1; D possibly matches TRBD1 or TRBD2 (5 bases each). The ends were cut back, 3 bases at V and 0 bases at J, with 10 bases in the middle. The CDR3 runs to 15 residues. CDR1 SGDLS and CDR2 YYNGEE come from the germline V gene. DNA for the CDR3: TGTGCCAGCAGCGCCGGGGCCTCCTCCTACAATGAGCAGTTCTTC. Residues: CASSAGASSYNEQFF. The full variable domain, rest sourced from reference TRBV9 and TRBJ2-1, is DSGVTQTPKHLITATGQRVTLRCSPRSGDLSVYWYQQSLDQGLQFLIQYYNGEERAKGNILERFSAQQFPDLHSELNLSSLELGDSALYFCASSAGASSYNEQFFGPGTRLTVL.

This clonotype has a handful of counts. CDR3 sequence reads: CASGRTVTGELFF. The CDR3 nucleotides read TGTGCTAGTGGGCGGACAGTCACCGGGGAGCTGTTTTTT. The chain is built from TRBV12-5 and TRBJ2-2; D may be TRBD1 (6 bases). CDR3 length equals 13 residues. The V gene's germline CDR1 is LGHNT and CDR2 FRNRAP. Trimming cost V 6 bases and J 4 bases, with 9 bases left between them.

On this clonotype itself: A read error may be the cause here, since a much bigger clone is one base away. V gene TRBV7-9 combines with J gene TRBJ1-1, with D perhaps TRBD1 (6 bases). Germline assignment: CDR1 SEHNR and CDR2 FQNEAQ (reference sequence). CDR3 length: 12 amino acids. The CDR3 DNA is TGTGCCAGCAGGATAAACAGGGCTGAAGCTCTCTTT. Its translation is CASRINRAEALF.

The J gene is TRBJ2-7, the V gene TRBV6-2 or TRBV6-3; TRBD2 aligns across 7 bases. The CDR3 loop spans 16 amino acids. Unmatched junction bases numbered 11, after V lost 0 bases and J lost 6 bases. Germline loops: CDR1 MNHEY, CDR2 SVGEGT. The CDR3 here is CASSYSTEAGRTEQYF. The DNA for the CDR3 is TGTGCCAGCAGTTACTCTACCGAAGCGGGGAGGACCGAGCAGTACTTC.

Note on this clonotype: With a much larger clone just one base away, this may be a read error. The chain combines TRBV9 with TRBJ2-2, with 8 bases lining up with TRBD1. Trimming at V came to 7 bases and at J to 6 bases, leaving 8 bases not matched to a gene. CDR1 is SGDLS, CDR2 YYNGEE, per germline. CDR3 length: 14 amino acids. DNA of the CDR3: TGTGCCAGCGGCTCGGGACAGGTCCCCGGGGAGCTGTTTTTT. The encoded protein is CASGSGQVPGELFF.

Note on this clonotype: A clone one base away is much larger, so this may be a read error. The CDR3 DNA sequence: TGTGCCAGCAGCCAGGTTCGCACAGGCAGAAATCAGCCCCAGTATTTT. This translates into CASSQVRTGRNQPQYF. This chain joins TRBV6-2 or TRBV6-3 and TRBJ1-5, with D possibly TRBD1 on 5 matching bases. The DNA end is more similar to TRBJ2-3, so the J call may be wrong. The CDR3 extends over 16 amino acids. Germline CDR1 is MNHEY and CDR2 is SVGEGT.

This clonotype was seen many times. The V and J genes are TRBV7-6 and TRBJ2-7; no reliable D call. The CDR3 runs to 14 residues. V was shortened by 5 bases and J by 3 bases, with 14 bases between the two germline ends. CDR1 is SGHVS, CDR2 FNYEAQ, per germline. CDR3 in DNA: TGTGCCAGCAGCCCCGACCCGGCGCACTACGAGCAGTACTTC. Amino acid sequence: CASSPDPAHYEQYF.

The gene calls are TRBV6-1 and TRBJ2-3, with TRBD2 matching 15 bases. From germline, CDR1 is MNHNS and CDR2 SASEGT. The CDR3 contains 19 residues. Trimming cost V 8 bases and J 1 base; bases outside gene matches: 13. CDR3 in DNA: TGTGCCAGCGGTGTCGGACTAGCGGGGGGGAGGTTGGGCACAGATACGCAGTATTTT. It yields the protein CASGVGLAGGRLGTDTQYF.

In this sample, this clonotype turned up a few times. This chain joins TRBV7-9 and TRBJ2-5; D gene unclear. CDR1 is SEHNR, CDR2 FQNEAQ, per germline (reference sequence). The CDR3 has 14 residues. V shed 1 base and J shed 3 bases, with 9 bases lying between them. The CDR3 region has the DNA TGTGCCAGCAGCTTAGTGGTCATAGAAGAGACCCAGTACTTC. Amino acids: CASSLVVIEETQYF.

CDR3 nucleotide sequence: TGTGCCAGCAGTCCCGTCTGGGGGACAGGATCCACTGAAGCTTTCTTT. Protein product: CASSPVWGTGSTEAFF. This rearrangement joins TRBV11-2 to TRBJ1-1; 8 nucleotides line up with TRBD1. With V trimmed by 6 bases and J by 4 bases, 13 bases remained unmatched. The CDR3 is made up of 16 amino acids. Per germline, CDR1 SGHAT and CDR2 FQNNGV. Variable domain in full (rest from reference TRBV11-2 and TRBJ1-1): EAGVAQSPRYKIIEKRQSVAFWCNPISGHATLYWYQQILGQGPKLLIQFQNNGVVDDSQLPKDRFSAERLKGVDSTLKIQPAKLEDSAVYLCASSPVWGTGSTEAFFGQGTRLTVV.

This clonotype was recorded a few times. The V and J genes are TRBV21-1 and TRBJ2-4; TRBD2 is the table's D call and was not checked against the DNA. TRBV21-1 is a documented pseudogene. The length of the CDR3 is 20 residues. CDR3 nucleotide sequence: TGTGCCAGCAGCAAAGCCTGGCAGCGGGAGTCTTTCCTAGCCAAAAACATTCAGTACTTC. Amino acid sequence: CASSKAWQRESFLAKNIQYF.